A single T cell receptor (beta chain) is shown here with its context. Indicated time point: week 3, after first cycle of checkpoint inhibitor. This sample stems from a study of blood T cell dynamics during melanoma immunotherapy. Across the study: Metastatic melanoma patients received first-line pembrolizumab or nivolumab plus ipilimumab.

Clones were read by immunoSEQ multiplex PCR, and TCRdb kept only the in-frame ones, dropping some. The sample has some 20,000 clones, approximately 90% seen once. This CDR3 is built from 12 residues. Germline assignment: CDR1 SQVTM and CDR2 ANQGSEA. V shed 7 bases, J shed 0 bases, and the junction held 1 base outside the gene matches. The material sequenced was blood, taken from a patient treated with checkpoint blockade. The clonotype originates from a human donor with melanoma. The V call is TRBV29-1, the J call TRBJ1-1; 8 bases line up with TRBD1. The CDR3 nucleotides are TGCAGCGGGGGACAGGTGAACACTGAAGCTTTCTTT. Translation: CSGGQVNTEAFF.